One and the same sample provided the 16 T cell receptor beta chains below, sequenced in a study of blood T cell repertoires in COVID-19. Generated by immunoSEQ multiplex PCR, the TCRdb table keeps only in-frame clones and is missing some. Of some 50,000 clones in the sample, approximately 82% were seen once. Sequenced input: peripheral blood. The receptors come from an elderly woman with acute or convalescent COVID-19.

The V and J genes are TRBV29-1 and TRBJ2-1, with D possibly TRBD2 on 6 matching bases. The V gene lost 4 bases and the J gene lost 6 bases, with 13 bases spanning the gap. This CDR3 is built from 13 residues. The germline V gene encodes CDR1 SQVTM and CDR2 ANQGSEA. The CDR3 is CSVATSLSNEQFF. CDR3 DNA: TGCAGCGTTGCGACTAGTCTCTCCAATGAGCAGTTCTTC.

The CDR3 DNA follows: TGTGCCTGCAACGCCGGGACAAACACTGAAGCTTTCTTT. As protein: CACNAGTNTEAFF. This sequence joins TRBV30 and TRBJ1-1; D possibly corresponds to TRBD1 (6 bases). The V and J ends lost 6 bases and 2 bases respectively, with 13 bases between them. Germline loops: CDR1 GTSNPN, CDR2 SVGIG (reference sequence). This CDR3 has 13 residues.

This chain connects TRBV10-2 to TRBJ2-1, with 12 bases fitting TRBD2. In germline, CDR1 is WSHSY, CDR2 SAAADI. The CDR3 is 14 residues long. J lost 8 bases, V lost 5 bases, and 4 bases had no gene match. In nucleotides, the CDR3 is TGCGCCAGCAGTCGACGGACTAGCGGGGATGAGCAGTTCTTC. Amino acids: CASSRRTSGDEQFF.

The rearrangement uses TRBV5-1 and TRBJ2-1; no firm D call. With 0 bases removed from V and 2 bases from J, the gap between germline ends came to 12 bases. CDR3 size: 16 residues. CDR1 SGHRS and CDR2 YFSETQ come from the germline V gene. CDR3: CASSLVTVGTYNEQFF. CDR3 in DNA: TGCGCCAGCAGCTTGGTAACCGTGGGCACCTACAATGAGCAGTTCTTC.

This clone was picked up one time. The chain joins TRBV6-5 to TRBJ2-7; 7 bases map to TRBD2. CDR1 is MNHEY and CDR2 is SVGAGI in the germline V gene. The J segment lost 0 bases and the V segment lost 4 bases, leaving 9 bases of the junction unmatched. The length of the CDR3 is 16 residues. CDR3 in DNA: TGTGCCAGCAGTTCCCACCGGGGGACTAACTCCTACGAGCAGTACTTC. It specifies CASSSHRGTNSYEQYF.

The gene calls are TRBV4-1 and TRBJ2-3; 12 bases align to TRBD2. V trimming: 0 bases; J trimming: 4 bases; junction bases outside the gene matches: 5. Looked up from germline, CDR1 is MGHRA and CDR2 is YSYEKL. CDR3 length equals 17 residues. The DNA of the CDR3 is TGCGCCAGCAGCCAAGAGCTAGCGGGGGGGCCGTCAGATACGCAGTATTTT. Translating it yields CASSQELAGGPSDTQYF.

The chain couples TRBV18 to TRBJ2-3, with TRBD1 matching 9 bases. V shed 6 bases and J 2 bases; nucleotides not matched to a gene: 12. Germline V gene data show CDR1 as KGHSH and CDR2 as LQKENI. The CDR3 has 17 residues. This CDR3 reads CASSPVPRDRATDTQYF. CDR3 bases: TGTGCCAGCTCTCCGGTTCCCCGGGACAGGGCCACAGATACGCAGTATTTT.

This chain connects TRBV7-8 to TRBJ2-1, with D tentatively TRBD2 (6 bases). The CDR3 runs 16 residues. Germline values: CDR1 SGHVS, CDR2 FQNEAQ. The V end was cut by 4 bases, the J end by 3 bases, with 16 bases between. The DNA of the CDR3 is TGTGCCAGCAGCTCACTTCGCGGGATTGTCTACAATGAGCAGTTCTTC. It specifies CASSSLRGIVYNEQFF. Full variable domain (rest looked up from reference TRBV7-8 and TRBJ2-1): GAGVSQSPRYKVAKRGQDVALRCDPISGHVSLFWYQQALGQGPEFLTYFQNEAQLDKSGLPSDRFFAERPEGSVSTLKIQRTQQEDSAVYLCASSSLRGIVYNEQFFGPGTRLTVL.

This clone was seen a handful of times. The J gene is TRBJ2-2, the V gene TRBV11-3; possible D gene TRBD2, 6 bases. Trimming stripped 1 base from V and 1 base from J, with 7 bases between. This CDR3 comprises 15 residues. Germline V gene lookup returns CDR1 SGHNT and CDR2 YENEEA. The CDR3 protein is CASSLGRGNTGELFF. Here the CDR3 DNA reads TGTGCCAGCAGCTTAGGGCGGGGGAACACCGGGGAGCTGTTTTTT.

The CDR3 region has the DNA TGCGCCAGCAGCCAAGCGCAGGCAGGGTACACTGGCTACACCTTC. Its translation is CASSQAQAGYTGYTF. The V call is TRBV4-1, the J call TRBJ1-2; perhaps TRBD1 as D (5 bases). Germline values: CDR1 MGHRA, CDR2 YSYEKL. CDR3 length: 15 amino acids. Between the trimmed V and J ends, which lost 1 base and 7 bases, there was a span of 16 bases.

The V and J genes are TRBV5-1 and TRBJ2-7; D may be TRBD2 (5 bases). V was pared by 6 bases and J by 0 bases, with 7 bases between. The CDR3 totals 12 residues. Germline-derived CDR1 and CDR2 are SGHRS and YFSETQ. The CDR3 sequence is CASTSTSYEQYF. DNA for the CDR3: TGCGCCAGCACTAGCACCTCCTACGAGCAGTACTTC.

V usage is TRBV3-1 (or the pseudogene TRBV3-2) and J usage is TRBJ2-5, with no clear D. CDR3 size: 14 residues. The germline CDR1 and CDR2 sequences are LGHDT and YNNKEL (reference sequence). V was trimmed by 1 base and J by 5 bases, leaving 11 bases between them. This chain's CDR3 is CASSQAVGRETQYF. The CDR3 DNA is TGTGCCAGCAGCCAAGCTGTAGGCAGGGAGACCCAGTACTTC.

The V and J genes are TRBV27 and TRBJ2-1; 7 nucleotides align to TRBD2. Germline-derived CDR1 and CDR2 are MNHEY and SMNVEV (reference sequence). The ends lost 2 bases at V and 13 bases at J; junction bases unmatched: 2. The CDR3 extends over 11 amino acids. Written as DNA, the CDR3 is TGTGCCAGCAGTTTAGGGACTACACAGTTCTTC. It yields the protein CASSLGTTQFF.

The table lists this clone with a count of one. This chain connects TRBV9 to TRBJ2-1, with D possibly TRBD2 on 6 matching bases. Between the trimmed V and J ends, which lost 0 bases and 2 bases, there was a span of 12 bases. Looked up from germline, CDR1 is SGDLS and CDR2 is YYNGEE. The CDR3 is 16 residues long. CDR3 residues: CASSVGWGETYNEQFF. In DNA, the CDR3 is TGTGCCAGCAGCGTAGGGTGGGGGGAGACCTACAATGAGCAGTTCTTC.

This clone showed up just once. Other DNA sequences in this sample translate to the same CDR3. The CDR3: CASSFRGNIQYF. The DNA for the CDR3 is TGTGCCAGCAGTTTTAGGGGGAACATTCAGTACTTC. This sequence joins TRBV28 and TRBJ2-4; TRBD1 is a possible D gene (6 bases). Germline CDR1 reads MDHEN; CDR2 reads SYDVKM. CDR3 length: 12 residues. Deletions cut 3 bases from V and 7 bases from J, with 7 bases between.

The chain has TRBV9 and TRBJ2-2; TRBD1 might be the D (6 bases). The CDR3 is made up of 14 amino acids. Trimming cost V 6 bases and J 4 bases, with 13 bases left between them. Germline V CDR1 and CDR2: SGDLS, YYNGEE. CDR3 sequence: CASNDRPITGELFF. The CDR3 DNA sequence: TGTGCCAGCAACGACAGGCCCATCACCGGGGAGCTGTTTTTT.